The rows below give T cell receptor beta chains drawn from one sample of a study of technical replicates of blood from a handful of donors. TCRdb's copy holds only in-frame clones and misses some; the assay was immunoSEQ multiplex PCR. The sample carries tens of thousands of clones, under 95% recorded once. The specimen sequenced was T cells isolated from PBMCs. Receptor source: a human donor in good health. Each CDR3 is given with its conserved first and last residue. The order of the fields is J gene, clone size, V gene, D gene, CDR3 DNA, CDR3 protein. D genes are given only for firm matches. The listing skips clone size in some rows; elsewhere it reads once, few, many or a size class.

j_call: TRBJ1-4; clone_size: NA; v_call: TRBV6-6; d_call: NA; cdr3_nt: TGTGCCAGCAGTCCGGTAATTAATGAAAAACTGTTTTTT; cdr3_aa: CASSPVINEKLFF
j_call: TRBJ2-3; clone_size: NA; v_call: TRBV4-1; d_call: TRBD2; cdr3_nt: TGCGCCAGCAGCCGACTAGCGGGGGTCGATACGCAGTATTTT; cdr3_aa: CASSRLAGVDTQYF
j_call: TRBJ2-1; clone_size: NA; v_call: TRBV7-9; d_call: NA; cdr3_nt: TGTGCCAGCAGCTTAGCGGCCAATGAGCAGTTCTTC; cdr3_aa: CASSLAANEQFF
j_call: TRBJ2-3; clone_size: NA; v_call: TRBV5-1; d_call: NA; cdr3_nt: TGCGCCAGCAGTTGGTTTCAGGGTTGGGGCACAGATACGCAGTATTTT; cdr3_aa: CASSWFQGWGTDTQYF
j_call: TRBJ2-2; clone_size: once; v_call: TRBV27; d_call: TRBD1; cdr3_nt: TGTGCCAGCAGTCCGTTCCAGGGGGCGAACACCGGGGAGCTGTTTTTT; cdr3_aa: CASSPFQGANTGELFF
j_call: TRBJ2-5; clone_size: NA; v_call: TRBV5-1; d_call: NA; cdr3_nt: TGCGCCAGCAGCTTCGGGGGGCCAAAAGAGACCCAGTACTTC; cdr3_aa: CASSFGGPKETQYF
j_call: TRBJ2-2; clone_size: NA; v_call: TRBV19; d_call: NA; cdr3_nt: TGTGCCAGTAGTACTAAGAACGCCGGGACCGGGGAGCTGTTTTTT; cdr3_aa: CASSTKNAGTGELFF
j_call: TRBJ2-5; clone_size: NA; v_call: TRBV11-2; d_call: TRBD2; cdr3_nt: TGTGCCAGCAGGGGGGATGCTAGCGGGAGGAGCGAGACCCAGTACTTC; cdr3_aa: CASRGDASGRSETQYF
j_call: TRBJ2-1; clone_size: once; v_call: TRBV27; d_call: TRBD1; cdr3_nt: TGTGCCAGCAGTTTATTCTTCGGGACAGCCGCATATGATAATGAGCAGTTCTTC; cdr3_aa: CASSLFFGTAAYDNEQFF
j_call: TRBJ2-7; clone_size: NA; v_call: TRBV11-3; d_call: NA; cdr3_nt: TGTGCCAGCAGCCCCGCGGCAGGGCTGCCTACCTACGAGCAGTACTTC; cdr3_aa: CASSPAAGLPTYEQYF
j_call: TRBJ1-2; clone_size: NA; v_call: TRBV9; d_call: NA; cdr3_nt: TGTGCCAGCAGTCGACGGACAGAAAGCTATGGCTACACCTTC; cdr3_aa: CASSRRTESYGYTF
j_call: TRBJ2-3; clone_size: NA; v_call: TRBV5-1; d_call: TRBD2; cdr3_nt: TGCGCCAGCGCCGAACAGCCTAGCGGGAGGAGGGGGGATACGCAGTATTTT; cdr3_aa: CASAEQPSGRRGDTQYF
j_call: TRBJ2-5; clone_size: NA; v_call: TRBV4-1; d_call: NA; cdr3_nt: TGCGCCAGCAGCCCTCTTCTCCCTCCGACCCAGTACTTC; cdr3_aa: CASSPLLPPTQYF
j_call: TRBJ2-2; clone_size: NA; v_call: TRBV29-1; d_call: TRBD2; cdr3_nt: TGCAGCGTGGGGACTAGCGGAAACACCGGGGAGCTGTTTTTT; cdr3_aa: CSVGTSGNTGELFF
j_call: TRBJ2-7; clone_size: NA; v_call: TRBV5-4; d_call: NA; cdr3_nt: TGTGCCAGCAGCCCCCGGTTCTCCTACGAGCAGTACTTC; cdr3_aa: CASSPRFSYEQYF
j_call: TRBJ1-3; clone_size: NA; v_call: TRBV10-3; d_call: NA; cdr3_nt: TGTGCCATCAGCGGGGACAACTCTGGAAACACCATATATTTT; cdr3_aa: CAISGDNSGNTIYF
j_call: TRBJ2-2; clone_size: NA; v_call: TRBV7-2; d_call: NA; cdr3_nt: TGTGCCAGCAGCCCGTTAGCGGCCTCCACCGGGGAGCTGTTTTTT; cdr3_aa: CASSPLAASTGELFF
j_call: TRBJ2-1; clone_size: NA; v_call: TRBV7-2; d_call: NA; cdr3_nt: TGTGCCAGCAGACGGACATTGACTAGCTCCTACAATGAGCAGTTCTTC; cdr3_aa: CASRRTLTSSYNEQFF
j_call: TRBJ1-1; clone_size: NA; v_call: TRBV5-5; d_call: NA; cdr3_nt: TGTGCCAGCAGCCCACCGTCCGGGAACACTGAAGCTTTCTTT; cdr3_aa: CASSPPSGNTEAFF
j_call: TRBJ2-5; clone_size: NA; v_call: TRBV7-6; d_call: NA; cdr3_nt: TGTGCCAGCAGCTTAGGCGGGGAAGAGACCCAGTACTTC; cdr3_aa: CASSLGGEETQYF
j_call: TRBJ1-1; clone_size: NA; v_call: TRBV6-1; d_call: NA; cdr3_nt: TGTGCCAGCAGTGCCAGGGGCTTAAACACTGAAGCTTTCTTT; cdr3_aa: CASSARGLNTEAFF
j_call: TRBJ2-1; clone_size: NA; v_call: TRBV7-8; d_call: TRBD2; cdr3_nt: TGTGCCAGCAGCGTTCTAGCGGGAGGGGATGAGCAGTTCTTC; cdr3_aa: CASSVLAGGDEQFF
j_call: TRBJ2-3; clone_size: NA; v_call: TRBV5-1; d_call: NA; cdr3_nt: TGCGCCAGCAGCTTGGTTGGGCGTGCCCCCACAGATACGCAGTATTTT; cdr3_aa: CASSLVGRAPTDTQYF
j_call: TRBJ2-1; clone_size: once; v_call: TRBV6-1; d_call: NA; cdr3_nt: TGTGCCACCTGGGCGGGGTTCTCCTACAATGAGCAGTTCTTC; cdr3_aa: CATWAGFSYNEQFF
j_call: TRBJ2-3; clone_size: NA; v_call: TRBV7-8; d_call: TRBD2; cdr3_nt: TGTGCCAGCAGCCTAAACTCAGCGGGGGGGTTCACAGATACGCAGTATTTT; cdr3_aa: CASSLNSAGGFTDTQYF
j_call: TRBJ1-1; clone_size: NA; v_call: TRBV10-3; d_call: NA; cdr3_nt: TGTGCCATCAGTGAGTCGGAGGGCAACTTTGAAGCTTTCTTT; cdr3_aa: CAISESEGNFEAFF
j_call: TRBJ2-1; clone_size: few; v_call: TRBV10-3; d_call: TRBD2; cdr3_nt: TGTGCCATCAGTGATTCTAGCGGGAGGGTATCCTACAATGAGCAGTTCTTC; cdr3_aa: CAISDSSGRVSYNEQFF
j_call: TRBJ2-1; clone_size: NA; v_call: TRBV2; d_call: NA; cdr3_nt: TGTGCCAGCAGCGATAGGACAGATGGTAATGAGCAGTTCTTC; cdr3_aa: CASSDRTDGNEQFF
j_call: TRBJ2-1; clone_size: NA; v_call: TRBV7-9; d_call: NA; cdr3_nt: TGTGCCAGCAGCCCCTTGAGCGGACTCATCTACAATGAGCAGTTCTTC; cdr3_aa: CASSPLSGLIYNEQFF
j_call: TRBJ1-4; clone_size: NA; v_call: TRBV7-6; d_call: NA; cdr3_nt: TGTGCCAGCAGCGCCGCTAGCGAAAAACTGTTTTTT; cdr3_aa: CASSAASEKLFF
j_call: TRBJ2-2; clone_size: NA; v_call: TRBV7-9; d_call: NA; cdr3_nt: TGTGCCAGCGATATTAGCTTAACCGGGGAGCTGTTTTTT; cdr3_aa: CASDISLTGELFF
j_call: TRBJ1-2; clone_size: NA; v_call: TRBV4-1; d_call: TRBD1; cdr3_nt: TGCGCCAGCAGCCAGGGACCCGGCGCGACAGGGGGCAAAGGCTACACCTTC; cdr3_aa: CASSQGPGATGGKGYTF
j_call: TRBJ1-4; clone_size: NA; v_call: TRBV7-2; d_call: TRBD1; cdr3_nt: TGTGCCAGCAGCTTATCGGGACAGGGGGCGGCTAATGAAAAACTGTTTTTT; cdr3_aa: CASSLSGQGAANEKLFF
j_call: TRBJ2-3; clone_size: NA; v_call: TRBV7-2; d_call: TRBD2; cdr3_nt: TGTGCCAGCAGCTGGGGACTAGCGGGAGGTCGGACAGATACGCAGTATTTT; cdr3_aa: CASSWGLAGGRTDTQYF
j_call: TRBJ2-1; clone_size: NA; v_call: TRBV9; d_call: TRBD2; cdr3_nt: TGTGCCAGCAGCGTAGGGATCGGGGGGGCCGTGAGGGATGAGCAGTTCTTC; cdr3_aa: CASSVGIGGAVRDEQFF
j_call: TRBJ2-7; clone_size: once; v_call: TRBV6-5; d_call: NA; cdr3_nt: TGTGCCAGCAGCCGGCTCGGGGGTTTCTACGAGCAGTACTTC; cdr3_aa: CASSRLGGFYEQYF
j_call: TRBJ1-1; clone_size: few; v_call: TRBV9; d_call: NA; cdr3_nt: TGTGCCAGCAGCGTCTCCTTCAGGGGAACTGAAGCTTTCTTT; cdr3_aa: CASSVSFRGTEAFF
j_call: TRBJ2-2; clone_size: NA; v_call: TRBV28; d_call: NA; cdr3_nt: TGTGCCAGCAGTTTTTGGGTTGACGGGTCCGGGGAGCTGTTTTTT; cdr3_aa: CASSFWVDGSGELFF
j_call: TRBJ2-1; clone_size: once; v_call: TRBV10-3; d_call: NA; cdr3_nt: TGTGCCATCAGCTACAATTCGTATGAGCGGCCCTACAATGAGCAGTTCTTC; cdr3_aa: CAISYNSYERPYNEQFF
j_call: TRBJ2-1; clone_size: NA; v_call: TRBV11-2; d_call: TRBD2; cdr3_nt: TGTGCCAGCAGCTTCGGAGCGGGATCGAGCTACAATGAGCAGTTCTTC; cdr3_aa: CASSFGAGSSYNEQFF
j_call: TRBJ2-2; clone_size: NA; v_call: TRBV13; d_call: TRBD2; cdr3_nt: TGTGCCAGCAGCTGGGGACTAGCGGGAGGCACCGGGGAGCTGTTTTTT; cdr3_aa: CASSWGLAGGTGELFF
j_call: TRBJ2-3; clone_size: NA; v_call: TRBV28; d_call: NA; cdr3_nt: TGTGCCAGCAGTTTACGGCCGGGAACAGATACGCAGTATTTT; cdr3_aa: CASSLRPGTDTQYF
j_call: TRBJ1-1; clone_size: NA; v_call: TRBV29-1; d_call: NA; cdr3_nt: TGCAGCGCTGGGGGCAGGAACACTGAAGCTTTCTTT; cdr3_aa: CSAGGRNTEAFF
j_call: TRBJ2-5; clone_size: NA; v_call: TRBV4-1; d_call: NA; cdr3_nt: TGCGCCAGCAGCCAAGAGCGGCAAGAGACCCAGTACTTC; cdr3_aa: CASSQERQETQYF
j_call: TRBJ2-7; clone_size: NA; v_call: TRBV2; d_call: NA; cdr3_nt: TGTGCCAGCAGCACAGGGTGGACCGAGCAGTACTTC; cdr3_aa: CASSTGWTEQYF
j_call: TRBJ1-5; clone_size: few; v_call: TRBV5-1; d_call: NA; cdr3_nt: TGCGCCAGCAGCTTGGATGGCACACATCAGCCCCAGCATTTT; cdr3_aa: CASSLDGTHQPQHF
j_call: TRBJ2-1; clone_size: NA; v_call: TRBV4-1; d_call: TRBD2; cdr3_nt: TGCGCCAGCAGCCAAGTTGTGCTAGCGGGAGCCTACAATGAGCAGTTCTTC; cdr3_aa: CASSQVVLAGAYNEQFF
j_call: TRBJ2-7; clone_size: NA; v_call: TRBV9; d_call: TRBD1; cdr3_nt: TGTGCCAGCAGCTCCGGGGGACAGGAGTACTACGAGCAGTACTTC; cdr3_aa: CASSSGGQEYYEQYF
j_call: TRBJ2-3; clone_size: NA; v_call: TRBV11-3; d_call: TRBD2; cdr3_nt: TGTGCCAGCAGCCAACTAGCGGGGGGTCGCACAGATACGCAGTATTTT; cdr3_aa: CASSQLAGGRTDTQYF
j_call: TRBJ1-5; clone_size: NA; v_call: TRBV14; d_call: TRBD1; cdr3_nt: TGTGCCAGCAGCCAAGGCCCGGGACAGGGACCAGGCAATCAGCCCCAGCATTTT; cdr3_aa: CASSQGPGQGPGNQPQHF
j_call: TRBJ1-4; clone_size: NA; v_call: TRBV19; d_call: TRBD1; cdr3_nt: TGTGCCAGTAGTCTAGGGACAGGGGCTGAAAAACTGTTTTTT; cdr3_aa: CASSLGTGAEKLFF
j_call: TRBJ1-2; clone_size: NA; v_call: TRBV28; d_call: NA; cdr3_nt: TGTGCCAGCAGTCTACACCTGACAGACAATCCTAACTATGGCTACACCTTC; cdr3_aa: CASSLHLTDNPNYGYTF
j_call: TRBJ2-5; clone_size: NA; v_call: TRBV4-1; d_call: TRBD2; cdr3_nt: TGCGCCAGCAGCCACGCTAGCGGGAGGTACCAAGAGACCCAGTACTTC; cdr3_aa: CASSHASGRYQETQYF
j_call: TRBJ2-3; clone_size: NA; v_call: TRBV5-1; d_call: TRBD1; cdr3_nt: TGCGCCAGCAGCAGAGACAGGGCAGATACGCAGTATTTT; cdr3_aa: CASSRDRADTQYF
j_call: TRBJ1-6; clone_size: NA; v_call: TRBV6-5; d_call: NA; cdr3_nt: TGTGCCAGCTGCCGGGATAATAATTCACCCCTCCACTTT; cdr3_aa: CASCRDNNSPLHF
j_call: TRBJ1-5; clone_size: NA; v_call: TRBV7-9; d_call: NA; cdr3_nt: TGTGCCAGCAGCTTAGCGGTGCCGGATCAGCCCCAGCATTTT; cdr3_aa: CASSLAVPDQPQHF
j_call: TRBJ2-5; clone_size: NA; v_call: TRBV5-1; d_call: TRBD1; cdr3_nt: TGCGCCAGCAGCCAGACAGGGGCGGAGACCCAGTACTTC; cdr3_aa: CASSQTGAETQYF
j_call: TRBJ1-2; clone_size: NA; v_call: TRBV11-2; d_call: NA; cdr3_nt: TGTGCCAGCACCCCAGGGGAGGGCTATGGCTACACCTTC; cdr3_aa: CASTPGEGYGYTF
j_call: TRBJ2-7; clone_size: NA; v_call: TRBV5-1; d_call: NA; cdr3_nt: TGCGCCAGCAGCTTGAGCAGCGGGTCTTTTCTTTACGAGCAGTACTTC; cdr3_aa: CASSLSSGSFLYEQYF
j_call: TRBJ2-3; clone_size: NA; v_call: TRBV18; d_call: TRBD2; cdr3_nt: TGTGCCAGCTCACCACCCGGGACTAGCGGGCCCGCTCCGGACACAGATACGCAGTATTTT; cdr3_aa: CASSPPGTSGPAPDTDTQYF